This TCR beta chain appears in the sequencing data of a study of post-analysis software for immune sequencing data. Across the study: Relapsing-remitting, secondary progressive and progressive-relapsing multiple sclerosis were all included among the disease courses. Study results and limitations: Multiple sclerosis patients showed significantly lower normalized Chao1 diversity than controls did. The five TRBV segments detected at higher frequency in patients than in controls included TRBV5-6, TRBV5-1 and TRBV20-1. Co-batched samples clustered tightly together by F measure.

Unique molecular identifiers were carried by the TCR beta cDNA libraries. Starting from approximately 1 to 10 million T cells, the study yielded roughly 0.5 million cDNA molecules. TCRdb analysed the PCR reads with MiXCR anew, one entry per CDR3 protein. The sample lists 430,000 or so distinct CDR3 sequences, 39% seen once, with around 8% in the top ten. This clonotype has only a few counts. The antigen is undetermined. A junction end diverges from the germline sequence, so it may reflect a read error. The germline gives CDR1 MNHEY, CDR2 SMNVEV (reference sequence). The CDR3 length is 18 residues. The TCR originated in a girl aged 2 to 9 with multiple sclerosis. The sequencing input was blood. This chain links TRBV27 with TRBJ2-3, with 8 bases lining up with TRBD1. Here the CDR3 DNA reads TGTGCCAGCAGTTATTGGGACAGGAAAACAATTCGCACAGATACACAGTATTTT. Its translation: CASSYWDRKTIRTDTQYF.